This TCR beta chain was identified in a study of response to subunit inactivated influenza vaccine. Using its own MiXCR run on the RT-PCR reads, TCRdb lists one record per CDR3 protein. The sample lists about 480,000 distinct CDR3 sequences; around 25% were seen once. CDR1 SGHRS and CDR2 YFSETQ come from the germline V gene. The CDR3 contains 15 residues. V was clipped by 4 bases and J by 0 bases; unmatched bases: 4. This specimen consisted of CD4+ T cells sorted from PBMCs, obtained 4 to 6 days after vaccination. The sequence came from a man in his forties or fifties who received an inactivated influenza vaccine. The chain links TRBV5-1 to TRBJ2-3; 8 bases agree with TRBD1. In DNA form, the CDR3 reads TGCGCCAGCAGCGCCGGGGACAGGAGCACAGATACGCAGTATTTT. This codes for CASSAGDRSTDTQYF.